One sample yielded the 19 T cell receptor beta chains listed below, sequenced in a study of blood T cell repertoires in COVID-19. The protocol was immunoSEQ multiplex PCR, while the TCRdb copy is restricted to in-frame clones and leaves out a portion. This table holds roughly 61,000 clones, more than 85% found once. Sample: peripheral blood. The receptors originated from a man aged 60-69 years with acute or convalescent COVID-19.

This clone was detected once. The chain is built from TRBV9 and TRBJ2-7; a possible D gene is TRBD2 (6 bases). The CDR3 consists of 14 residues. V lost 0 bases and J lost 2, with 9 bases in between. The germline CDR1 and CDR2 sequences are SGDLS and YYNGEE. DNA of the CDR3: TGTGCCAGCAGCGTAGGGGGGGTTACCTACGAGCAGTACTTC. Translation: CASSVGGVTYEQYF.

V gene TRBV9 combines with J gene TRBJ1-2; perhaps TRBD1 as D (6 bases). The CDR3 contains 13 residues. The V and J ends lost 2 bases and 7 bases respectively, with 12 bases between them. Germline CDR1 SGDLS, CDR2 YYNGEE. The CDR3 nucleotides read TGTGCCAGCAGCGTCTCAGGGGCTGGTGGCTACACCTTC. This encodes CASSVSGAGGYTF.

V and J are TRBV4-3 and TRBJ2-7, with D possibly being TRBD2 (6 bases). The CDR3 totals 15 residues. CDR1 LGHNA and CDR2 YSLEER come from the germline V gene. V was clipped by 0 bases and J by 6 bases, with 15 bases between them. The CDR3, as DNA: TGCGCCAGCAGCCAAGATCTCGCACCAGCGGGCGAGCAGTACTTC. It encodes CASSQDLAPAGEQYF.

The V gene is TRBV7-6, the J gene TRBJ1-3, with 7 bases aligning to TRBD1. This CDR3 has 16 amino acids. Looked up from germline, CDR1 is SGHVS and CDR2 is FNYEAQ. With 3 bases clipped from V and 4 bases from J, the junction kept 9 bases outside the gene matches. CDR3 sequence (DNA): TGTGCCAGCAGCTTGGGGGTGAGGGGGCAAGGAAACACCATATATTTT. Encoded protein: CASSLGVRGQGNTIYF.

The rearrangement uses TRBV6-2 or TRBV6-3 and TRBJ1-5; 9 bases align to TRBD1. V dropped 1 base and J dropped 5; count of bases not matched to a gene: 3. Germline V gene lookup returns CDR1 MNHEY and CDR2 SVGEGT. CDR3 length equals 15 residues. The CDR3 sequence is CASSYLGTGYQPQHF. The CDR3 nucleotides are TGTGCCAGCAGTTACTTGGGGACAGGGTATCAGCCCCAGCATTTT.

This sequence joins TRBV28 and TRBJ1-4; 7 positions match TRBD1. The trim removed 5 bases at V and 4 bases at J, leaving 10 bases unmatched. CDR1 MDHEN and CDR2 SYDVKM come from the germline V gene. The CDR3 contains 16 residues. CDR3: CASSATGTELNEKLFF. The CDR3 coding sequence is TGTGCCAGCAGTGCAACCGGGACAGAACTTAATGAAAAACTGTTTTTT.

This rearrangement joins TRBV7-8 to TRBJ1-2, with 8 positions matching TRBD1. Germline V lookup: CDR1 SGHVS, CDR2 FQNEAQ. CDR3 length equals 14 residues. V shed 5 bases and J 6 bases; nucleotides not matched to a gene: 8. The CDR3: CASSLQRTGNGYTF. The DNA of the CDR3 is TGTGCCAGCAGCCTCCAGCGGACAGGGAATGGCTACACCTTC. Full variable domain (remainder filled in from reference TRBV7-8 and TRBJ1-2): GAGVSQSPRYKVAKRGQDVALRCDPISGHVSLFWYQQALGQGPEFLTYFQNEAQLDKSGLPSDRFFAERPEGSVSTLKIQRTQQEDSAVYLCASSLQRTGNGYTFGSGTRLTVV.

V gene TRBV7-2 combines with J gene TRBJ1-5; D is perhaps TRBD1 (5 bases). The ends were cut back, 5 bases at V and 6 bases at J, with 20 bases in the middle. Germline V gives CDR1 SGHTA, CDR2 FQGNSA. The CDR3 length is 16 residues. The CDR3 DNA follows: TGTGCCAGCAGCCCCAACCCAAGGGGCGTAGTTCAGCCCCAGCATTTT. Its translation: CASSPNPRGVVQPQHF.

V is TRBV2 and J is TRBJ2-1; 9 positions agree with TRBD2. Germline assignment: CDR1 SNHLY and CDR2 FYNNEI. The V and J ends lost 4 bases and 7 bases, in that order; junction bases with no gene match: 5. The CDR3 is made up of 14 amino acids. The DNA for the CDR3 is TGTGCCAGCAGTGTTTTGCGGGAGGGAAATGAGCAGTTCTTC. It specifies CASSVLREGNEQFF. The variable domain in full, with the rest retrieved from reference TRBV2 and TRBJ2-1, is EPEVTQTPSHQVTQMGQEVILRCVPISNHLYFYWYRQILGQKVEFLVSFYNNEISEKSEIFDDQFSVERPDGSNFTLKIRSTKLEDSAMYFCASSVLREGNEQFFGPGTRLTVL.

This chain joins TRBV7-3 and TRBJ2-2, with 11 nucleotides matching TRBD2. Germline-derived CDR1 and CDR2 are SGHTA and FQGTGA. V shed 0 bases, J shed 5 bases, and the junction held 5 bases outside the gene matches. The CDR3 contains 17 residues. The CDR3, as DNA: TGTGCCAGCAGCTTAACCCCTAGACTAGCGGGGACCGGGGAGCTGTTTTTT. Encoded protein: CASSLTPRLAGTGELFF.

This clone was counted a single time. The V call is TRBV4-3, the J call TRBJ2-7; 9 bases line up with TRBD2. The germline V gene encodes CDR1 LGHNA and CDR2 YSLEER. Germline trimming cut 7 bases from V and 5 bases from J; bases unmatched to any gene: 12. The CDR3 covers 15 residues. The CDR3 coding sequence is TGCGCCAGCAAAGGGCGGGAGGGCTCCGACAACGAGCAGTACTTC. Translating it yields CASKGREGSDNEQYF.

The CDR3 DNA reads TGTGCCTGGTCCAGGGGGGAATCTCGAGATGGCTACACCTTC. It translates to CAWSRGESRDGYTF. The chain links TRBV30 to TRBJ1-2, with 7 bases that match TRBD1. Germline V gene lookup returns CDR1 GTSNPN and CDR2 SVGIG (reference sequence). J gave up 6 bases and V 5 bases, and 12 bases lay outside the gene matches. The CDR3 loop spans 14 amino acids.

The rearrangement links TRBV28 to TRBJ2-7, with 11 bases that match TRBD1. The V gene end was trimmed by 3 bases and the J gene end by 1 base; junction bases not matched to a gene: 5. Looked up from germline, CDR1 is MDHEN and CDR2 is SYDVKM. The length of the CDR3 is 16 residues. This CDR3 reads CASSFGQGAQSYEQYF. The CDR3 DNA follows: TGTGCCAGCAGTTTCGGACAGGGGGCTCAGTCCTACGAGCAGTACTTC.

The V and J genes are TRBV7-3 and TRBJ2-3; the match to TRBD1 covers 7 bases. Germline CDR1 SGHTA, CDR2 FQGTGA. The CDR3 spans 14 residues. The trim removed 6 bases at V and 1 base at J, leaving 4 bases unmatched. The CDR3 loop reads CASSFDRGTDTQYF. CDR3 in DNA: TGTGCCAGCAGTTTCGACAGGGGCACAGATACGCAGTATTTT.

This clone was seen a single time. The CDR3 loop is CAISDRRTGRGYEQYF. The DNA of the CDR3 is TGTGCCATCAGTGACAGGCGGACTGGCCGGGGGTACGAGCAGTACTTC. The J gene is TRBJ2-7, the V gene TRBV10-3, with D maybe TRBD2 (6 bases). CDR3 size: 16 residues. The V end lost 3 bases, the J end lost 4 bases, and 19 bases lay between the germline ends. Germline V gene data show CDR1 as ENHRY and CDR2 as SYGVKD.

The gene calls are TRBV4-2 and TRBJ1-6, with 7 bases that match TRBD1. Looked up from germline, CDR1 is LGHNA and CDR2 is YNFKEQ. After removal of 1 base from V and 9 bases from J, the junction contained 12 bases not matched to a gene. CDR3 size: 17 residues. The DNA for the CDR3 is TGTGCCAGCAGCCAAGGCTTCGGACAGGCGTTAAGTTCACCCCTCCACTTT. It codes for CASSQGFGQALSSPLHF.

The chain recombines TRBV7-8 with TRBJ2-1; 15 bases fit TRBD2. The CDR3 sequence is 23 residues long. V was pared by 5 bases and J by 0 bases, with 20 bases of the junction left unmatched. Germline V gene sequence: CDR1 SGHVS, CDR2 FQNEAQ. The CDR3 loop is CASSPPVRTGTSGRKSSYNEQFF. In DNA, the CDR3 is TGTGCCAGCAGCCCCCCCGTACGAACCGGGACTAGCGGGAGGAAGAGCTCCTACAATGAGCAGTTCTTC.

The V and J genes are TRBV28 and TRBJ2-5; D gene uncertain. V lost 4 bases and J lost 3, with 12 bases in between. The CDR3 runs 14 residues. Germline V gives CDR1 MDHEN, CDR2 SYDVKM. Written as DNA, the CDR3 is TGTGCCAGCAGTTGGCCCCTGTCCAAAGAGACCCAGTACTTC. This encodes CASSWPLSKETQYF.

The rearrangement uses TRBV11-3 and TRBJ2-3, with TRBD1 identical over 10 bases. The V and J ends lost 1 base and 0 bases, in that order; junction bases with no gene match: 7. CDR3 length: 18 amino acids. CDR1 is SGHNT and CDR2 is YENEEA in the germline V gene. CDR3 coding DNA: TGTGCCAGCAGCTTAGCTATCCGGGACAGGGGAAGCACAGATACGCAGTATTTT. Encoded protein: CASSLAIRDRGSTDTQYF.